This T cell receptor beta chain was obtained from a study of cytomegalovirus exposure and HLA in healthy donors. Study outcomes and limitations: Later analysis reportedly placed an Asian-associated ancestry cluster below the roughly 680-donor mean in N-insertions. The likely origin of a cluster of highly shared sequence variants was a sequencing artifact.

The CDR3 is made up of 13 amino acids. Germline values: CDR1 SGHDT, CDR2 YYEEEE. Trimming removed 0 bases at V and 3 bases at J, with 3 bases between. Turning to this clone: Its antigen is unidentified.

The PCR made use of 60 Vbeta and 13 Jbeta primers. Assay: immunoSEQ multiplex PCR; the TCRdb copy retains only in-frame clones and omits some. The sample carries approximately 150,000 clones, 76% recorded once. The sequence was collected from a male donor in good health and CMV-seronegative. The chain has TRBV5-6 and TRBJ1-4; D remains ambiguous. The specimen sequenced was PBMCs. The CDR3 reads CASSLAANEKLFF. CDR3 in DNA: TGTGCCAGCAGCTTGGCAGCTAATGAAAAACTGTTTTTT.